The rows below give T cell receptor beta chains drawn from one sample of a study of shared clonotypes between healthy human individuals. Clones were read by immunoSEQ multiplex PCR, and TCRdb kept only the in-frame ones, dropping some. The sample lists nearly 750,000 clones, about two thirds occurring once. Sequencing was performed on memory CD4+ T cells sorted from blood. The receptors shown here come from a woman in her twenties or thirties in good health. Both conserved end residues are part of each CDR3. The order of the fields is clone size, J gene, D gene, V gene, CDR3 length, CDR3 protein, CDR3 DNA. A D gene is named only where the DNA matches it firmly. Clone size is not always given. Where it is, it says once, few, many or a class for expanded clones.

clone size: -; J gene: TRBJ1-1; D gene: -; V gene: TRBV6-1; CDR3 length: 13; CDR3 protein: CASSERGRTEAFF; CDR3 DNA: TGTGCCAGCAGTGAAAGGGGACGCACTGAAGCTTTCTTT
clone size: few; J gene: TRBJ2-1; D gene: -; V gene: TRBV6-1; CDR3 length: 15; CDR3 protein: CASSEASPAYNEQFF; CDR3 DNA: TGTGCCAGCAGTGAGGCATCACCCGCCTACAATGAGCAGTTCTTC
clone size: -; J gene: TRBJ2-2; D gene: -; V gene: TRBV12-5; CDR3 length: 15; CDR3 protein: CASGSGAQGSGELFF; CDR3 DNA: TGTGCTAGTGGTTCGGGGGCGCAGGGTTCCGGGGAGCTGTTTTTT
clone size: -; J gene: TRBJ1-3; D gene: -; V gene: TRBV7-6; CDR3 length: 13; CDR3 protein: CASSLTTGNTIYF; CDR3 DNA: TGTGCCAGCAGCTTGACAACTGGAAACACCATATATTTT
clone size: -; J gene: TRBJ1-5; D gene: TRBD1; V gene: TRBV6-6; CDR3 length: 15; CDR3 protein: CASNPGQGANQPQHF; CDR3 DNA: TGTGCCAGTAACCCTGGACAGGGGGCGAATCAGCCCCAGCATTTT
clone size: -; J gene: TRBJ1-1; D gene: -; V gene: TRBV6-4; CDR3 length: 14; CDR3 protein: CASSPGGSLTEAFF; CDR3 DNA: TGTGCCAGCAGCCCCGGGGGGAGTTTAACTGAAGCTTTCTTT
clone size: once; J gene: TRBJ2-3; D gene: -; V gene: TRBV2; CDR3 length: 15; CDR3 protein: CASGGRAGGTDTQYF; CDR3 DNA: TGTGCCAGCGGGGGCCGGGCAGGGGGCACAGATACGCAGTATTTT
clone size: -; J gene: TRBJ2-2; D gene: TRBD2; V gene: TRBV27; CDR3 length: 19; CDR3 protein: CASSGSGLAGGRGTGELFF; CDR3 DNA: TGTGCCAGCAGTGGAAGTGGACTAGCGGGAGGCCGAGGCACCGGGGAGCTGTTTTTT
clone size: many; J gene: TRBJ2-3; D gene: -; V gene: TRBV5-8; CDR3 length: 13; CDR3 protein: CASSLMSTDTQYF; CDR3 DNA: TGTGCCAGCAGCTTGATGAGCACAGATACGCAGTATTTT
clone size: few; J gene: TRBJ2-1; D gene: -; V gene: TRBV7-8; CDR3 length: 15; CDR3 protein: CASSLWGSPSDEQFF; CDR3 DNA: TGTGCCAGCAGCTTATGGGGCTCCCCCAGCGATGAGCAGTTCTTC
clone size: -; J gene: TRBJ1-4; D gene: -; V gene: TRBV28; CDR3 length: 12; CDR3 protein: CASSLSAEKLFF; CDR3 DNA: TGTGCCAGCAGTTTATCTGCCGAAAAACTGTTTTTT
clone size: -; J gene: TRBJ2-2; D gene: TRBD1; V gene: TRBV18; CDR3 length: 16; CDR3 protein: CASSLGTGPNTGELFF; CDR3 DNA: TGTGCCAGCTCACTCGGGACAGGCCCGAACACCGGGGAGCTGTTTTTT
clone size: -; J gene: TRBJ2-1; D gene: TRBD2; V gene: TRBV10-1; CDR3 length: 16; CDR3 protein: CASSDSGLAEYNEQFF; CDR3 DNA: TGCGCCAGCAGTGATTCGGGACTAGCGGAATACAATGAGCAGTTCTTC
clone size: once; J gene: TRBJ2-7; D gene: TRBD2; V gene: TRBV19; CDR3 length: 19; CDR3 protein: CASSPRLAGGLIQTYEQYF; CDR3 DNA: TGTGCCAGTAGTCCTCGACTAGCGGGAGGACTAATCCAAACCTACGAGCAGTACTTC
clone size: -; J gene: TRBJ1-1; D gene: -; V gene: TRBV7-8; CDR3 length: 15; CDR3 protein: CASSSFSHQNTEAFF; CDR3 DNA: TGTGCCAGCAGCTCATTCTCACACCAGAACACTGAAGCTTTCTTT
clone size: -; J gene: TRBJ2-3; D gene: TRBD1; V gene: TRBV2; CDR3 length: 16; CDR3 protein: CASSERGTGNTDTQYF; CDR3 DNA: TGTGCCAGCAGTGAAAGGGGGACAGGTAACACAGATACGCAGTATTTT
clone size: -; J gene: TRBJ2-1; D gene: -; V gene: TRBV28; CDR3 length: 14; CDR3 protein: CASITGSSYNEQFF; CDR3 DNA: TGTGCCAGCATAACTGGGAGCTCCTACAATGAGCAGTTCTTC
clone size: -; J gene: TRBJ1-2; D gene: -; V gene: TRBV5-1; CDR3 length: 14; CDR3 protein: CASSLDRANYGYTF; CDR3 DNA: TGCGCCAGCAGCTTGGACAGGGCGAACTATGGCTACACCTTC
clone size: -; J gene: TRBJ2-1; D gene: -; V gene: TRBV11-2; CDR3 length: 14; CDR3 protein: CASSSDRSYNEQFF; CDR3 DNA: TGTGCCAGCAGCTCCGATCGGTCCTACAATGAGCAGTTCTTC
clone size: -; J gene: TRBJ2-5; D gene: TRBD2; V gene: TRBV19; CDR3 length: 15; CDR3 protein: CASSRTSGMQETQYF; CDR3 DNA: TGTGCCAGTAGCCGGACTAGCGGGATGCAAGAGACCCAGTACTTC
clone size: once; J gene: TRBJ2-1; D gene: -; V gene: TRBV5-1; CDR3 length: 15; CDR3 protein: CASSRDSASYNEQFF; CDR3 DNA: TGCGCCAGCAGCCGGGACTCAGCCTCCTACAATGAGCAGTTCTTC
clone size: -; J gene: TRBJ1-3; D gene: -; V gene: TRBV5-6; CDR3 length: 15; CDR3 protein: CASSPSGISGNTIYF; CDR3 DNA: TGTGCCAGCAGCCCCAGCGGGATCTCTGGAAACACCATATATTTT
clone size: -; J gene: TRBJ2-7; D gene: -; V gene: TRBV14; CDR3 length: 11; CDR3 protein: CASSQNYEQYF; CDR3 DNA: TGTGCCAGCAGCCAGAACTACGAGCAGTACTTC
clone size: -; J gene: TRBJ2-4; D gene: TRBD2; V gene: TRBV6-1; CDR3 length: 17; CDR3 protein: CASSEAGSGTVKNIQYF; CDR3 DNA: TGTGCCAGCAGTGAAGCGGGTAGCGGGACGGTCAAAAACATTCAGTACTTC
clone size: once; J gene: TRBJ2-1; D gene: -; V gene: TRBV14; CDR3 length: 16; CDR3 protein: CASSQGNSGVYSRQFF; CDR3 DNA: TGTGCCAGCAGCCAAGGAAATAGCGGAGTATACTCTCGGCAGTTCTTC
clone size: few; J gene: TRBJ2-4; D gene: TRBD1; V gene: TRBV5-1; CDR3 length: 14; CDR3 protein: CASSPGTEFNIQYF; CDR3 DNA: TGCGCCAGCAGCCCCGGGACAGAGTTTAACATTCAGTACTTC
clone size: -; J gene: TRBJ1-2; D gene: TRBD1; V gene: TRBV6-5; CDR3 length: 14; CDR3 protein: CASSSAGQNYGYTF; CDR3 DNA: TGTGCCAGCAGTTCGGCGGGACAGAACTATGGCTACACCTTC
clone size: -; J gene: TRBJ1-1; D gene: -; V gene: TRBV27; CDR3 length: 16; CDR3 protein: CASSSRGRGSGTEAFF; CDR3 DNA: TGTGCCAGCAGTTCCCGGGGGCGCGGGTCGGGCACTGAAGCTTTCTTT
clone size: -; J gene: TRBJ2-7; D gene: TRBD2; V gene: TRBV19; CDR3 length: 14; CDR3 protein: CASRFQAGAYEQYF; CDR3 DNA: TGTGCCAGTCGCTTCCAAGCGGGAGCCTACGAGCAGTACTTC
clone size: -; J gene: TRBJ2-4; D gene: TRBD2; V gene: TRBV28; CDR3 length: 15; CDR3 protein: CASQVTSGRQNIQYF; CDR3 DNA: TGTGCCAGCCAGGTCACTAGCGGGAGGCAAAACATTCAGTACTTC
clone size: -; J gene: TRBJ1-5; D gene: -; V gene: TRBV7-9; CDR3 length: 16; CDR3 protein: CASSFFGGDSNQPQHF; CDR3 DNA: TGTGCCAGCAGCTTCTTTGGAGGGGATAGCAATCAGCCCCAGCATTTT
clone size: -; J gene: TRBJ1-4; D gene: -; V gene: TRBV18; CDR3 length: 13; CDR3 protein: CASSSLNREKLFF; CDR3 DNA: TGTGCCAGCTCATCCTTAAACAGGGAAAAACTGTTTTTT
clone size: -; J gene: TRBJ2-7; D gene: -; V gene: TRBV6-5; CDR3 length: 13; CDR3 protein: CASRGHGPREQYF; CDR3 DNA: TGTGCCAGCAGAGGACATGGCCCGAGGGAGCAGTACTTC
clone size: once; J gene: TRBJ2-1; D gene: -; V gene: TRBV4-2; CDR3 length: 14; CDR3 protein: CASSQDRTARQQFF; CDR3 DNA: TGTGCCAGCAGCCAAGATCGGACCGCACGACAGCAGTTCTTC
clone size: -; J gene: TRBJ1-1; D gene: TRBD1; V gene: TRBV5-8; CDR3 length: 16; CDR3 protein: CASSLAGGAWNTEAFF; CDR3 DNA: TGTGCCAGCAGCTTGGCAGGGGGAGCTTGGAACACTGAAGCTTTCTTT
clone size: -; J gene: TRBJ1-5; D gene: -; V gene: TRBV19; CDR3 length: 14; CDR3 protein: CASSTKSVPQPQHF; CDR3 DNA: TGTGCCAGTAGTACTAAGTCGGTTCCTCAGCCCCAGCATTTT
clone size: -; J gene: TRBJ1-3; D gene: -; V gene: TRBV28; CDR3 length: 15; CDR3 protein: CASSLQMSSGNTIYF; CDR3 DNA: TGTGCCAGCAGTTTACAAATGAGCTCTGGAAACACCATATATTTT
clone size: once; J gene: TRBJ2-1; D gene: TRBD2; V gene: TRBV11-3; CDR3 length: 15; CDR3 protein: CASSYSGRAYNEQFF; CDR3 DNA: TGTGCCAGCAGCTATAGCGGGAGGGCCTACAATGAGCAGTTCTTC
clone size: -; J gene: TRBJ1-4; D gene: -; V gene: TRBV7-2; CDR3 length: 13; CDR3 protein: CASSADRGEKLFF; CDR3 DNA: TGTGCCAGCAGCGCGGATCGGGGTGAAAAACTGTTTTTT
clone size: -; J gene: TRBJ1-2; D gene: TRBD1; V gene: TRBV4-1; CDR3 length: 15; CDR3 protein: CASSNGIQGLYGYTF; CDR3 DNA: TGCGCCAGCAGCAATGGCATACAGGGGTTGTATGGCTACACCTTC
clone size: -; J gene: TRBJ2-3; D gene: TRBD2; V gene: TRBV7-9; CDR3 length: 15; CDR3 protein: CASSREGLRTDTQYF; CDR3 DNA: TGTGCCAGCAGCCGGGAGGGACTTCGCACAGATACGCAGTATTTT
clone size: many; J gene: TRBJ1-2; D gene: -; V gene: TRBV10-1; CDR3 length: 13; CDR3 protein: CASSDRELRGYTF; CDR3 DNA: TGCGCCAGCAGTGACAGGGAGTTGAGGGGCTACACCTTC
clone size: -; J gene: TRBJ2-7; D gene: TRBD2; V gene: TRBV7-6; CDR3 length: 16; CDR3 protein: CASSSAGTRSSYEQYF; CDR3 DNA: TGTGCCAGCAGCTCGGCCGGGACTAGGTCCTCCTACGAGCAGTACTTC
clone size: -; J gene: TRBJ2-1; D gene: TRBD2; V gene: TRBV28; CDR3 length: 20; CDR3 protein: CASSLQVGGRRVFSYNEQFF; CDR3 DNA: TGTGCCAGCAGTCTTCAGGTTGGCGGGAGGAGGGTTTTCTCCTACAATGAGCAGTTCTTC
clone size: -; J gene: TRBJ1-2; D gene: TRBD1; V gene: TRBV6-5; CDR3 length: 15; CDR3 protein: CASKQTGAGNYGYTF; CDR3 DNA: TGTGCCAGCAAACAAACAGGGGCGGGGAACTATGGCTACACCTTC
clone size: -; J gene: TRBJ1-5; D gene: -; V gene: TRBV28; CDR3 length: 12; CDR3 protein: CASSLGGQPQHF; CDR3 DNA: TGTGCCAGCAGTTTAGGGGGTCAGCCCCAGCATTTT
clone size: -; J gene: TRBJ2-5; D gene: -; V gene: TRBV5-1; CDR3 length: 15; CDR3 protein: CASSLEGSIQETQYF; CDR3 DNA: TGCGCCAGCAGCTTGGAGGGAAGCATCCAAGAGACCCAGTACTTC
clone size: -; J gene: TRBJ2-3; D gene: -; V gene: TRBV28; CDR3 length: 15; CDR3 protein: CASSLLNARTDTQYF; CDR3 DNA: TGTGCCAGCAGTTTATTAAATGCCCGTACAGATACGCAGTATTTT
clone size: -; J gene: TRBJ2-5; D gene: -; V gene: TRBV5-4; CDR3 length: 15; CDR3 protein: CASSSPGLAKETQYF; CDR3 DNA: TGTGCCAGCAGCTCGCCGGGACTGGCAAAAGAGACCCAGTACTTC
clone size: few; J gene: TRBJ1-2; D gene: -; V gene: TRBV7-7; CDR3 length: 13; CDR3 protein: CASSLGPTYGYTF; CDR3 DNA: TGTGCCAGCAGCTTGGGACCGACCTATGGCTACACCTTC
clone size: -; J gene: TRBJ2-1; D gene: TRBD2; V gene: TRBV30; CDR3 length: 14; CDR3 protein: CAWSSGGSYNEQFF; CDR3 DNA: TGTGCCTGGAGTAGTGGCGGGAGCTACAATGAGCAGTTCTTC
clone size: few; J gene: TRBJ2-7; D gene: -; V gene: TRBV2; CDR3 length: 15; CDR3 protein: CASSAEGQGQYEQYF; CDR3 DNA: TGTGCCAGCAGTGCAGAGGGCCAGGGGCAATACGAGCAGTACTTC
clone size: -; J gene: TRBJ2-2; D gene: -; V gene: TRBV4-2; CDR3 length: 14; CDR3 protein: CASSQSQNTGELFF; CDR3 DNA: TGTGCCAGCAGCCAATCTCAGAACACCGGGGAGCTGTTTTTT
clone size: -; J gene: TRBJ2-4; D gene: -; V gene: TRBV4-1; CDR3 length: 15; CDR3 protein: CASSQGLLAKNIQYF; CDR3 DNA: TGCGCCAGCAGCCAGGGACTTTTAGCCAAAAACATTCAGTACTTC
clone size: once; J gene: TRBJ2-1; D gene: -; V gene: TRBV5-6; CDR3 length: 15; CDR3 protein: CASSLGVRSYNEQFF; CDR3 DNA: TGTGCCAGCAGCCTCGGGGTCAGGTCCTACAATGAGCAGTTCTTC
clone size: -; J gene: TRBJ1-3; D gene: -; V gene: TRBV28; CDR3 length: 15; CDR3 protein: CASRGESSSGNTIYF; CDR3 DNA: TGTGCCAGCAGGGGGGAGAGCAGCTCTGGAAACACCATATATTTT
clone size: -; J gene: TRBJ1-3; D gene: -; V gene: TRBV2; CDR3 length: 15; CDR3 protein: CASSPTSQVRNTIYF; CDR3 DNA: TGTGCCAGCAGTCCCACTTCACAGGTCCGAAACACCATATATTTT
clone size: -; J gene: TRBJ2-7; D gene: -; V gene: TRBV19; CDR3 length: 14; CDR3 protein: CASSIRGLTYEQYF; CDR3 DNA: TGTGCCAGTAGTATAAGGGGCCTAACCTACGAGCAGTACTTC
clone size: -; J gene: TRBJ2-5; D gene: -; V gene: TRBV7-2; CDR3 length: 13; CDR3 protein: CASSQRRQETQYF; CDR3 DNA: TGTGCCAGCAGTCAACGGAGGCAAGAGACCCAGTACTTC
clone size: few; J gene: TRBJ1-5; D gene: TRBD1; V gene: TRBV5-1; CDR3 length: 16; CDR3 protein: CASSLGPGQGKQPQHF; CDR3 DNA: TGCGCCAGCAGCTTGGGGCCGGGACAGGGAAAACAGCCCCAGCATTTT